In this sample, the clone carrying this TCR beta chain turned up a few times. Antigen unknown. The study excluded patients with uncontrolled infection, other autoimmune disease, pregnancy or lactation. Amplification yielded TCR beta CDR3 regions, with RNA transcripts as the source. TCR CDR3 underwent first-round RT-PCR with the HTBI primer set. MiXCR, applied by TCRdb to the multiplex PCR reads, yields one record per CDR3 protein. The data contain about 640,000 distinct CDR3 sequences, roughly 20% of them seen just once; the ten biggest clones take up around a third. This record belongs to a study of T cells in Graves' hyperthyroidism and ophthalmopathy. Study-wide results and limits: Ophthalmopathy could be told apart from stable hyperthyroidism with a 13 V-J model. Within blood appeared most thyroid clonotypes that had expanded above 0.001. Ophthalmopathy prediction by the model preceded onset by a median approximately 6.1 months.

V shed 5 bases and J shed 0 bases, with 12 bases lying between them. The germline CDR1 and CDR2 sequences are DFQATT and SNEGSKA (reference sequence). The CDR3 extends over 14 amino acids. The clonotype originates from a man between 25 and 39 years old with Graves' ophthalmopathy. The V call is TRBV20-1, the J call TRBJ2-3, with D possibly being TRBD1 (5 bases). Sequencing was carried out using blood. CDR3 sequence (DNA): TGCAGTGCTCCCACCAGGGCGAGCACAGATACGCAGTATTTT. It yields the protein CSAPTRASTDTQYF.